This T cell receptor beta chain came from a study of cytomegalovirus exposure and HLA in healthy donors. Points from the study as a whole: Among TCR sequences, most were rare, though some public TCRs appeared in many donors. It was found in a later analysis that first-cohort TCR clusters tended to co-occur in the 90 to 150 validation repertoires. Researchers catalogued roughly 150 TCR beta chains as cytomegalovirus-associated.

V gave up 7 bases and J gave up 5 bases; unmatched junction bases: 8. Germline lookup yields CDR1 LNHDA and CDR2 SQIVND (reference sequence). The CDR3 is 14 amino acids. Measured with immunoSEQ multiplex PCR; TCRdb has only the in-frame clones, and not every one. The data hold 150,000 to 200,000 clones, with around four fifths observed a single time. As regards this clone: Antigen: not known.

The sequence came from a man aged 25 to 40 in good health and CMV-seropositive. Sequencing was done on a sample of PBMCs. V usage is TRBV19 and J usage is TRBJ1-1; TRBD1 agrees at 9 bases. CDR3 nucleotide sequence: TGTGCCAGTAAGTTGGGGACAGGGCCAACTGAAGCTTTCTTT. As protein: CASKLGTGPTEAFF.